This T cell receptor beta chain is drawn from a study of blood T cell repertoires in COVID-19. At the level of the study: From the United States, Italy and Spain came samples of acute and convalescent COVID-19. Nucleic acid was either cDNA or gDNA, and it came from T cells, B-cell-depleted T cells, or PBMCs.

Germline-derived CDR1 and CDR2 are SNHLY and FYNNEI. This CDR3 has 15 residues. Trimming cost V 2 bases and J 4 bases, with 12 bases left between them. There are a few counts of this clone. How the authors handled the data: Reference gene primer amplification in the assay estimated nucleated cell counts. The protocol was immunoSEQ multiplex PCR, while the TCRdb copy is restricted to in-frame clones and leaves out a portion. That table supplies the V and J calls and clone size; D and trimming were determined from the DNA. The sample has approximately 140,000 clones, around nine tenths seen once; the top ten hold about 11%.

The receptor comes from a man in his forties or fifties with active or convalescent COVID-19. The V gene is TRBV2, the J gene TRBJ1-5, with D possibly TRBD1 on 5 matching bases. Sequencing was done on a sample of peripheral blood. CDR3 sequence: CASSEQGPPNQPQHF. The CDR3 coding sequence is TGTGCCAGCAGTGAACAGGGCCCTCCTAATCAGCCCCAGCATTTT.